This T cell receptor beta chain was obtained from a study of CXCR3-negative and CXCR3-positive naive CD8 T cells. This CDR3 comprises 13 residues. Germline values: CDR1 LNHDA, CDR2 SQIVND (reference sequence). To note about this clonotype: Its antigen is not identified.

Study-level results: CXCR3-positive naive cells had more hydrophobic TRB CDR3s than CXCR3-negative naive cells. Both of the naive subsets showed about the same high diversity, but memory CD8+ cells had much less.

The authors made the TRB cDNA libraries by 5' RACE using UMI labels. TCRdb reprocessed the 5' RACE reads and reports one entry per CDR3 protein, with no DNA. Here the sample table reports more than 80,000 distinct CDR3 sequences. The TCR sequence derives from a human donor in good health. Some clones in this sample may be carry-over from other donors' samples. The chain links TRBV19 to TRBJ2-7; TCRdb's D gene call, TRBD2, goes unchecked for lack of DNA. Sequenced sample: naive CXCR3+ CD8+ T cells from blood. As to subset: CD45RO-CCR7+CD27+CD95- naive CD8+ T cells expressing CXCR3 (TNR3+). CDR3: CASSLAGGDEQYF.